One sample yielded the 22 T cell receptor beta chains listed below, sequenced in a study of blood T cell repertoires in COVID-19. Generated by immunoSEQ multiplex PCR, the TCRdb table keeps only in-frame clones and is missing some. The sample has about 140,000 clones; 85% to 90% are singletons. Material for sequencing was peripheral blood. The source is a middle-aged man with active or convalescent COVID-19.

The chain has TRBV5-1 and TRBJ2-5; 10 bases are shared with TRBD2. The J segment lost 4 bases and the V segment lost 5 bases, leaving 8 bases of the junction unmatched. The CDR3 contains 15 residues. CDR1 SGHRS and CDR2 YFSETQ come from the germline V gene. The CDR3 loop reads CASRTSGKNIETQYF. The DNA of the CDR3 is TGCGCCAGCAGAACTAGCGGGAAGAACATAGAGACCCAGTACTTC.

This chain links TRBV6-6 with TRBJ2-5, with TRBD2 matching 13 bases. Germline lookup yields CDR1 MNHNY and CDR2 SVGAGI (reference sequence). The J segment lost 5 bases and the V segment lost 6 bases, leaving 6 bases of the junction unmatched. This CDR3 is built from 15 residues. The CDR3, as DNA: TGTGCCAGCAGCCTTGGACTAGCGGGAGTGGAGACCCAGTACTTC. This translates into CASSLGLAGVETQYF.

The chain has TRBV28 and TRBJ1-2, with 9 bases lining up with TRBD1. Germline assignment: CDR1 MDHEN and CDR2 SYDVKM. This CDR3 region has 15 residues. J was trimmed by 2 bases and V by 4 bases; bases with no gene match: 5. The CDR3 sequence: CASSSSQGANYGYTF. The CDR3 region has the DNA TGTGCCAGCAGTTCCTCACAGGGGGCAAACTATGGCTACACCTTC.

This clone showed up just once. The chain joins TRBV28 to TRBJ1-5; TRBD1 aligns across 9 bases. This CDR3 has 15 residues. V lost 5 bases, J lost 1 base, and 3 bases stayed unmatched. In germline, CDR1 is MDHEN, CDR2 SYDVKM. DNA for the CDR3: TGTGCCAGCAGTGGGACAGGGAGAAGCAATCAGCCCCAGCATTTT. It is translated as CASSGTGRSNQPQHF.

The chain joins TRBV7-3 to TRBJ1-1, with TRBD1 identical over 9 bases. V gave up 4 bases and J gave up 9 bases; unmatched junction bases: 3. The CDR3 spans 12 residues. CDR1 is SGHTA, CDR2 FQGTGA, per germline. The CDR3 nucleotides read TGTGCCAGCAGCTCCGGACAGGGGAAAGCTTTCTTT. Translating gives CASSSGQGKAFF.

For the CDR3, the DNA is TGTGCCAGCAGCCAAGAACCAGTTGTCTATGGCTACACCTTC. The encoded protein is CASSQEPVVYGYTF. J is TRBJ1-2 and V is TRBV14; D is unresolved. Trimming removed 0 bases from V and 4 bases from J, with 9 bases in between. Per the germline V gene, CDR1 is SGHDN and CDR2 is FVKESK. This CDR3 spans 14 amino acids.

In DNA, the CDR3 is TGCGCCAGCAGCCCTGACAGCTACAATGAGCAGTTCTTC. It is translated as CASSPDSYNEQFF. V is TRBV5-1 and J is TRBJ2-1; D may be TRBD1 (5 bases). The length of the CDR3 is 13 residues. The germline gives CDR1 SGHRS, CDR2 YFSETQ. Trimming shortened V by 4 bases and J by 3 bases, and 8 bases separated the two germline ends.

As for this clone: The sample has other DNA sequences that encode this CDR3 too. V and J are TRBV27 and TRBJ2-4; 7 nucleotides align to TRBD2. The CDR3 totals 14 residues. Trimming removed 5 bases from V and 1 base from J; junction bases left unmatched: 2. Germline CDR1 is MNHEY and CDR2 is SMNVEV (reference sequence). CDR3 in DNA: TGTGCCAGCAGTACGCGGGGGGCCAAAAACATTCAGTACTTC. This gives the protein CASSTRGAKNIQYF.

CDR3 residues: CASSSVGTGVPEAFF. In DNA form, the CDR3 reads TGTGCCAGCAGTTCAGTTGGGACAGGGGTACCTGAAGCTTTCTTT. The rearrangement links TRBV27 to TRBJ1-1, with 10 bases fitting TRBD1. The CDR3 loop spans 15 amino acids. Trimming took 4 bases from V and 6 from J; bases not matched to a gene: 8. Germline loops: CDR1 MNHEY, CDR2 SMNVEV (reference sequence).

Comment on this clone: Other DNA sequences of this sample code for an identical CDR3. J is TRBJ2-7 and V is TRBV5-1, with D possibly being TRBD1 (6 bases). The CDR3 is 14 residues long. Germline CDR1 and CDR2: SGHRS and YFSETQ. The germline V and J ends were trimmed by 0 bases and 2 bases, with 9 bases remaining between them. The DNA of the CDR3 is TGCGCCAGCAGCTTGGGACAGGCTACCTACGAGCAGTACTTC. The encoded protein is CASSLGQATYEQYF.

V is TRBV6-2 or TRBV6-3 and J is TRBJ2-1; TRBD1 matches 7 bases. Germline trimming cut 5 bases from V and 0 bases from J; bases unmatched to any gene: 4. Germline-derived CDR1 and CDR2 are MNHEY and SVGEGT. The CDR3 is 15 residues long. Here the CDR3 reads CASSVTGSSYNEQFF. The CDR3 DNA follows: TGTGCCAGCAGTGTGACAGGGAGCTCCTACAATGAGCAGTTCTTC.

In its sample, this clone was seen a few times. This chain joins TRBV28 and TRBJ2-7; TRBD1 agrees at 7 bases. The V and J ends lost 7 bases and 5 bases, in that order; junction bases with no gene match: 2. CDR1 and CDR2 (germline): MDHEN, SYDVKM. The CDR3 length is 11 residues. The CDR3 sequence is CASNTGDEQYF. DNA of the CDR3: TGTGCCAGCAATACAGGGGACGAGCAGTACTTC.

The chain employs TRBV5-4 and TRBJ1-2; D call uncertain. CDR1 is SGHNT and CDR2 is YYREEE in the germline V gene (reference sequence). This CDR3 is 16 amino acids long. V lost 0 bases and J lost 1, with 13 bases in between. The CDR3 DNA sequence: TGTGCCAGCAGCTTGGCAGCGGTACGAGGTAACTATGGCTACACCTTC. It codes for CASSLAAVRGNYGYTF.

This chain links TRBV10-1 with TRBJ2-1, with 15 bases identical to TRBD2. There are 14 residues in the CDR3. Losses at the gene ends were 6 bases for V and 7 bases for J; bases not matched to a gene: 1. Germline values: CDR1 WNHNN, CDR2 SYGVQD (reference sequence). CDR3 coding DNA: TGCGCCAGCAGCGGGACTAGCGGGAGGAATGAGCAGTTCTTC. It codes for CASSGTSGRNEQFF.

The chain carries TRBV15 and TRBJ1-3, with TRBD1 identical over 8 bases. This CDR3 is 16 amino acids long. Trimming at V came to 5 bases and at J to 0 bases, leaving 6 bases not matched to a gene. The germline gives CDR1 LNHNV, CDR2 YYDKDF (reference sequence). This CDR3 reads CATSAKQGVSGNTIYF. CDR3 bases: TGTGCCACCAGCGCGAAACAGGGGGTCTCTGGAAACACCATATATTTT.

The CDR3 loop is CASSGGLAGSSYNEQFF. In DNA form, the CDR3 reads TGTGCCAGCAGCGGTGGACTAGCGGGGAGCTCCTACAATGAGCAGTTCTTC. The chain joins TRBV13 to TRBJ2-1; 12 bases agree with TRBD2. In germline, CDR1 is PRHDT, CDR2 FYEKMQ (reference sequence). This CDR3 is 17 amino acids long. The V segment lost 5 bases and the J segment 0 bases; nucleotides outside the gene matches: 5.

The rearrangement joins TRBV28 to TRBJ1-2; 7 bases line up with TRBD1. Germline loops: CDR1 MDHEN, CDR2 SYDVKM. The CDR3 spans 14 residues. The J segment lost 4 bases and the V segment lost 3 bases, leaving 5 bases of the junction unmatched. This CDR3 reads CASSLVTGAYGYTF. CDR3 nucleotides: TGTGCCAGCAGTTTGGTAACAGGGGCCTATGGCTACACCTTC.

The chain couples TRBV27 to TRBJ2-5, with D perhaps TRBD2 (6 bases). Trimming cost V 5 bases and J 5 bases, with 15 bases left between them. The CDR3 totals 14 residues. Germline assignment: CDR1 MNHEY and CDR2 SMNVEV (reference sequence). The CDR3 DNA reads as TGTGCCAGCAGTCTCCTGGCCGGAGGGGAGACCCAGTACTTC. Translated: CASSLLAGGETQYF.

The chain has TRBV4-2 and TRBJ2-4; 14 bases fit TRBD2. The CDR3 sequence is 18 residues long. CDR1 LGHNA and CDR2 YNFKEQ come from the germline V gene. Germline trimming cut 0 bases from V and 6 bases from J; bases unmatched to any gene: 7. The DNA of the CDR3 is TGTGCCAGCAGCCAAGATCTGACTAGCGGGAGGGCCGTAAACATTCAGTACTTC. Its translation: CASSQDLTSGRAVNIQYF.

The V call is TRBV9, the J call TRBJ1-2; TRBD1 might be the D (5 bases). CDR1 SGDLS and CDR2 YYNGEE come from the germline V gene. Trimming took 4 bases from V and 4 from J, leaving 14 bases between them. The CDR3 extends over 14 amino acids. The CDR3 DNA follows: TGTGCCAGCAGCCCCCGGACAATCGGCTATGGCTACACCTTC. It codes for CASSPRTIGYGYTF. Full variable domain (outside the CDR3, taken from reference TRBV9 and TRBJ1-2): DSGVTQTPKHLITATGQRVTLRCSPRSGDLSVYWYQQSLDQGLQFLIQYYNGEERAKGNILERFSAQQFPDLHSELNLSSLELGDSALYFCASSPRTIGYGYTFGSGTRLTVV.

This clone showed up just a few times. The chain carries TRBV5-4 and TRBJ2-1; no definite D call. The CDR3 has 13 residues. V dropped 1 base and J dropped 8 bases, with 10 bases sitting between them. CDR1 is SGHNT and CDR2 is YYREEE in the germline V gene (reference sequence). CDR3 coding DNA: TGTGCCAGCAGCTTGCCCCAGGTTGATGAGCAGTTCTTC. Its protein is CASSLPQVDEQFF.

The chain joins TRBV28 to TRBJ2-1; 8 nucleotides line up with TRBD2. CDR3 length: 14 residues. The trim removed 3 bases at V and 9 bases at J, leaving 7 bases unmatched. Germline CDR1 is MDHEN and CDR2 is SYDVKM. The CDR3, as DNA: TGTGCCAGCAGTTTCCTCCAGCGGGAGAGTGAGCAGTTCTTC. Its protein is CASSFLQRESEQFF.